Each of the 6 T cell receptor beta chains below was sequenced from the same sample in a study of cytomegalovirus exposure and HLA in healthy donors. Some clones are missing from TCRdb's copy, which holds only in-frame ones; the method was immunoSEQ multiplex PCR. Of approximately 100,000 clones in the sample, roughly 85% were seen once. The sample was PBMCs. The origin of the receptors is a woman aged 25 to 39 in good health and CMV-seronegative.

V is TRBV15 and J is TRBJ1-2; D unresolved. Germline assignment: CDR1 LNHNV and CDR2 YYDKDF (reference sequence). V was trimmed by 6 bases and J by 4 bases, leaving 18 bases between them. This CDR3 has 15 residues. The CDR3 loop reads CATREGLLRLYGYTF. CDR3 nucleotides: TGTGCCACCAGGGAAGGATTACTCAGGCTCTATGGCTACACCTTC.

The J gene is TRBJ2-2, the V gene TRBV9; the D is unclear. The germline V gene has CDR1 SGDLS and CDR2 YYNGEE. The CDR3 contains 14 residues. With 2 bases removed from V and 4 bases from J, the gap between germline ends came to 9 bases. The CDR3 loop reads CASSVNGLTGELFF. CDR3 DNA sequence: TGTGCCAGCAGCGTGAATGGCCTCACCGGGGAGCTGTTTTTT.

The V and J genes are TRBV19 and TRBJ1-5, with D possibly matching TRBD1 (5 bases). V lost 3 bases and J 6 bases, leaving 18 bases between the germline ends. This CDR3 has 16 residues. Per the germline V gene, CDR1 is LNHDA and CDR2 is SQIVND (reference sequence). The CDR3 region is CASSILGRRDSQPQHF. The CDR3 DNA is TGTGCCAGTAGTATTCTCGGCCGCAGGGATAGTCAGCCCCAGCATTTT. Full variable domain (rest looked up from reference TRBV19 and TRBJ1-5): DGGITQSPKYLFRKEGQNVTLSCEQNLNHDAMYWYRQDPGQGLRLIYYSQIVNDFQKGDIAEGYSVSREKKESFPLTVTSAQKNPTAFYLCASSILGRRDSQPQHFGDGTRLSIL.

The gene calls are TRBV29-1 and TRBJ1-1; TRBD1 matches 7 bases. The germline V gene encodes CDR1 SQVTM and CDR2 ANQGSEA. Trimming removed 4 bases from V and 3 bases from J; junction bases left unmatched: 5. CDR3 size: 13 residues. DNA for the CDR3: TGCAGCGTTGTTACCCAGGGGGACACTGAAGCTTTCTTT. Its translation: CSVVTQGDTEAFF.

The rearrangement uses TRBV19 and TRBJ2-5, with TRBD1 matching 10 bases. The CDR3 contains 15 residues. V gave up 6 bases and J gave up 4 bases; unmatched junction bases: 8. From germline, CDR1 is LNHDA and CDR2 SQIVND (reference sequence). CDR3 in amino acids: CASSLRQGAGETQYF. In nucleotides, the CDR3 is TGTGCCAGTAGCCTACGACAGGGGGCCGGAGAGACCCAGTACTTC.

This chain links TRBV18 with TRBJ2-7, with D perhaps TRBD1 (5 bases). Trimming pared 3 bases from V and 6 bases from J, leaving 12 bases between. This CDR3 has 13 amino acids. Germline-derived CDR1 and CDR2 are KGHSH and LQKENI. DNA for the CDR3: TGTGCCAGCTCACCCTTGCATGGGGCCGAGCAGTACTTC. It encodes CASSPLHGAEQYF.